This TCR beta chain was obtained from a study of PD-1 blockade in classical Hodgkin lymphoma. Overall study: Patients were treated with nivolumab at 3 mg/kg, and this was given intravenously every 2 weeks. Study findings and constraints: Researchers reported that CD4+ TCR diversity, though not CD8+, rose significantly by C4D1. In newly diagnosed patients, baseline TCR diversity was reportedly below that of healthy donors.

About this clone itself: Its antigen is not known.

Relapses following autologous stem cell transplantation were seen in all patients, with brentuximab vedotin exposure varying. Under best response, outcomes were complete response, partial response or progressive disease. The assay was immunoSEQ multiplex PCR, and TCRdb's table has in-frame clones only and misses some. The sample lists around 65,000 clones; around 87% were seen once. The TCR comes from a human donor with classical Hodgkin lymphoma. This sample comprised peripheral blood mononuclear cells (PBMCs), obtained at baseline.

The CDR3 loop is CASSDRELDTQYF. CDR3 nucleotides: TGTGCCAGCAGTGACCGGGAGTTAGATACGCAGTATTTT. The chain links TRBV6-4 to TRBJ2-3; D is possibly TRBD2 (6 bases). The germline CDR1 and CDR2 sequences are MRHNA and SNTAGT. Trimming took 2 bases from V and 5 from J, leaving 8 bases between them. The CDR3 has 13 residues.